This entry is about one T cell receptor beta chain. Exclusion applied to patients with autoimmune disease history or systemic immunosuppression. The sample belongs to a study of OX40 agonist ivuxolimab in advanced cancers. CDR3 size: 13 residues. The V gene lost 3 bases and the J gene lost 2 bases, with 2 bases spanning the gap. Per germline, CDR1 MDHEN and CDR2 SYDVKM. The repertoire was sequenced with immunoSEQ multiplex PCR; TCRdb's copy has only in-frame clones and lacks some. The data hold tens of thousands of clones, with approximately 86% observed a single time. The receptor was derived from an adult with an advanced solid tumor such as melanoma, head and neck, liver or kidney cancer. The input for sequencing was CD4+ or CD8+ T cells sorted from blood, taken in a trial of the OX40 agonist ivuxolimab. The genes are TRBV28 and TRBJ1-6, with no clear D. The CDR3 is CASSFPYNSPLHF. CDR3 nucleotides: TGTGCCAGCAGTTTCCCCTATAATTCACCCCTCCACTTT.